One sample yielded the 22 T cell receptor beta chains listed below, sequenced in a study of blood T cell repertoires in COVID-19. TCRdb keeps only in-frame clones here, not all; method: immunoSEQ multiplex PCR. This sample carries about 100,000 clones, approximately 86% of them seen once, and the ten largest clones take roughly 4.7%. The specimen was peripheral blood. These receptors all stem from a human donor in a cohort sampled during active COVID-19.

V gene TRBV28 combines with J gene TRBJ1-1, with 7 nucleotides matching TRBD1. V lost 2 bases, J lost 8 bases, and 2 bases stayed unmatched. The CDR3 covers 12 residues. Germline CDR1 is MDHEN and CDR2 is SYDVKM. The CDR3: CASSLMTGEAFF. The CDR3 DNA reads TGTGCCAGCAGTTTAATGACAGGGGAAGCTTTCTTT.

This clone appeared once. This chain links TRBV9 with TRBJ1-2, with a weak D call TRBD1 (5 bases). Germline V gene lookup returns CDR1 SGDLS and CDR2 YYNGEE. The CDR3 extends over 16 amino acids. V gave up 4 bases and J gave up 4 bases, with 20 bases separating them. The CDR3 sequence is CASSPGLGGGLYGYTF. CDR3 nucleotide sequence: TGTGCCAGCAGCCCGGGTCTGGGGGGAGGCCTCTATGGCTACACCTTC.

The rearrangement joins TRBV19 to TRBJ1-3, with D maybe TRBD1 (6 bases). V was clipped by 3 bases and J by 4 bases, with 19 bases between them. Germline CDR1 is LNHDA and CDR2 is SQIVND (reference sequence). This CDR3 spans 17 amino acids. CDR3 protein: CASSMGRGPSTGNTIYF. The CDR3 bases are TGTGCCAGTAGTATGGGCAGGGGCCCTTCGACGGGAAACACCATATATTTT.

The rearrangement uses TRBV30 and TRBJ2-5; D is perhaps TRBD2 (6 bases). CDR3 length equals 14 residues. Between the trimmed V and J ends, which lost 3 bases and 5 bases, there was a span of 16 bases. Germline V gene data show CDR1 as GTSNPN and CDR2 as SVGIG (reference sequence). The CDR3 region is CAWRRFGGGETQYF. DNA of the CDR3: TGTGCCTGGAGACGGTTCGGGGGTGGTGAGACCCAGTACTTC.

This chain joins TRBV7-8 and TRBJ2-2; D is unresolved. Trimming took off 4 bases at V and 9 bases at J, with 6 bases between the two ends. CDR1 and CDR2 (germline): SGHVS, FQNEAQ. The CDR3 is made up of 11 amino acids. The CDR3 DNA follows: TGTGCCAGCAGCTCCCGTAGGGAGCTGTTTTTT. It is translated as CASSSRRELFF.

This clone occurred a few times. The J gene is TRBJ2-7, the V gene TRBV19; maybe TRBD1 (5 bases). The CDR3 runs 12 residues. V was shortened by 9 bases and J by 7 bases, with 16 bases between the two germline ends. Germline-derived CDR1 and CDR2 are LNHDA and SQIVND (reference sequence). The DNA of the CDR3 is TGTGCCAGGGACCCGGACAAATCGGAGCAGTACTTC. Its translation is CARDPDKSEQYF.

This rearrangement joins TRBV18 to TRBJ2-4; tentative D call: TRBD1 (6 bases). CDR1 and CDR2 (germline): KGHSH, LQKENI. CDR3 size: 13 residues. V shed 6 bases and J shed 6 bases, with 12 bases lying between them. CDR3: CASSQEDRNIQYF. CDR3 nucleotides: TGTGCCAGCTCCCAGGAGGACAGAAACATTCAGTACTTC.

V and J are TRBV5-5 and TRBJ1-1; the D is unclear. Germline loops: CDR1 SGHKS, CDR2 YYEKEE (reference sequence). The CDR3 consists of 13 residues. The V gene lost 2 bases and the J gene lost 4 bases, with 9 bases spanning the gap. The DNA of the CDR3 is TGTGCCAGCAGCTTTGGGCCCCCCACTGAAGCTTTCTTT. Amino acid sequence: CASSFGPPTEAFF.

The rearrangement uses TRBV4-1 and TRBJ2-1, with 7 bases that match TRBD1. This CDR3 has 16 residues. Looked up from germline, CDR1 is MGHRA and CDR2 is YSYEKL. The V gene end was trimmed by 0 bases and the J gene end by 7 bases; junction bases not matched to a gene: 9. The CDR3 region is CASSQDSPGQKNEQFF. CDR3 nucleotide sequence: TGCGCCAGCAGCCAAGATAGCCCGGGACAGAAGAATGAGCAGTTCTTC.

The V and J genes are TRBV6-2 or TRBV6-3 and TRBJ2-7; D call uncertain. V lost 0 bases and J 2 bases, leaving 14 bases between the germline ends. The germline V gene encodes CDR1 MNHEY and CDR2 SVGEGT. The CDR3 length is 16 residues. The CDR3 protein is CASSYSIAGNPYEQYF. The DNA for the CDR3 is TGTGCCAGCAGTTACTCGATAGCCGGTAACCCCTACGAGCAGTACTTC.

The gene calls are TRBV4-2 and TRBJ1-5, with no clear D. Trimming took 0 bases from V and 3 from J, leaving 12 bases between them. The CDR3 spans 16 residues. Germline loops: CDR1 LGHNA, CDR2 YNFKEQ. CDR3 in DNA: TGTGCCAGCAGCCAAGAACCCGCCGGTTCCAATCAGCCCCAGCATTTT. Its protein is CASSQEPAGSNQPQHF.

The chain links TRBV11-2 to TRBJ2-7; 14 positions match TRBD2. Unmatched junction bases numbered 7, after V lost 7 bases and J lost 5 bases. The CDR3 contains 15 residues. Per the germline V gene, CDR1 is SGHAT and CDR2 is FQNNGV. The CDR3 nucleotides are TGTGCCAGCATCGGGACTAGCGGGAGTAGCGACGAGCAGTACTTC. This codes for CASIGTSGSSDEQYF.

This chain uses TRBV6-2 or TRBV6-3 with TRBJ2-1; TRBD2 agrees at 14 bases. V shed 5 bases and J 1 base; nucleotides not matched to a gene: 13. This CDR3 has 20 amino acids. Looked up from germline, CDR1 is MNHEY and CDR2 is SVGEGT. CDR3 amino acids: CASSTRLAGGLPPSYNEQFF. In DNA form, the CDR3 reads TGTGCCAGCAGTACAAGACTAGCGGGAGGGCTCCCTCCGTCCTACAATGAGCAGTTCTTC.

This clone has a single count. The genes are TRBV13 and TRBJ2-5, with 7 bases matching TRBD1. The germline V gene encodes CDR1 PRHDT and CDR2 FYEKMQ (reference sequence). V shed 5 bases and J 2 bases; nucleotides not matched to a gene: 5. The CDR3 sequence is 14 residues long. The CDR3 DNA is TGTGCCAGCAGCCCAAGGACAGGACAAGAGACCCAGTACTTC. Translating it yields CASSPRTGQETQYF.

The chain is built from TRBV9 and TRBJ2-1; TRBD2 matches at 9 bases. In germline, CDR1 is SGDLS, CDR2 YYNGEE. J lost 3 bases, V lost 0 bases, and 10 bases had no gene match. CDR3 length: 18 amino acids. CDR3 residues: CASSVGASGGRVYNEQFF. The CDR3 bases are TGTGCCAGCAGCGTAGGGGCCTCTGGCGGGAGGGTCTACAATGAGCAGTTCTTC.

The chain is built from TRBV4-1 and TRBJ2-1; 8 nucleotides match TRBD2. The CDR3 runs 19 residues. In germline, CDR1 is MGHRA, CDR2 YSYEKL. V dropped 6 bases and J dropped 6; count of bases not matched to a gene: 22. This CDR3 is CASSLRGVAGRSQGNEQFF. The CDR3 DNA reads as TGCGCCAGCAGTCTAAGGGGAGTAGCGGGACGCTCCCAGGGCAATGAGCAGTTCTTC.

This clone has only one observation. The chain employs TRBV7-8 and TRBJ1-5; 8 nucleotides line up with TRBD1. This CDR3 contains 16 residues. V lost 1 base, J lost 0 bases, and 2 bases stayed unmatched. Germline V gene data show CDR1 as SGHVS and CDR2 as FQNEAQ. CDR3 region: CASSLGTGNSNQPQHF. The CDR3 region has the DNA TGTGCCAGCAGCTTAGGGACAGGGAATAGCAATCAGCCCCAGCATTTT.

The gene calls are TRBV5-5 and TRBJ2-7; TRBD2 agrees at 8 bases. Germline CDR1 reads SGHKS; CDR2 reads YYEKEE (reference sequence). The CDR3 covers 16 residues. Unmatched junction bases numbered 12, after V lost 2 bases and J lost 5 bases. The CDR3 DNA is TGTGCCAGCAGCTTAGGACCAGCGGGAGCGGGGAACGAGCAGTACTTC. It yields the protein CASSLGPAGAGNEQYF.

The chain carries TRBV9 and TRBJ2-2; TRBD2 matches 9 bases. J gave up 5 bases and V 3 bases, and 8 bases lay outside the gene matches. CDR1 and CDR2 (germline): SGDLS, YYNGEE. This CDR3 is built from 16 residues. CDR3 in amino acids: CASSALTSGVTGELFF. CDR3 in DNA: TGTGCCAGCAGCGCCCTGACTAGCGGAGTTACCGGGGAGCTGTTTTTT.

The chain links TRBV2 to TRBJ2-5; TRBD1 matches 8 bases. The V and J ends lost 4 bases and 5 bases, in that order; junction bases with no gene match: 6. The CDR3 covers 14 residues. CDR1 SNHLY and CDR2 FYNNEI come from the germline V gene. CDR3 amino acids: CASSADRASETQYF. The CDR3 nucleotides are TGTGCCAGCAGTGCGGACAGGGCTAGTGAGACCCAGTACTTC.

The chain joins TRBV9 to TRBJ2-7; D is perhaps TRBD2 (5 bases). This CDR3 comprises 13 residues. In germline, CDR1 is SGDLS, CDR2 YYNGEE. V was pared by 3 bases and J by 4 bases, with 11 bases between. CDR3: CASSALEGYEQYF. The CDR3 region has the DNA TGTGCCAGCAGCGCCCTAGAGGGATACGAGCAGTACTTC.

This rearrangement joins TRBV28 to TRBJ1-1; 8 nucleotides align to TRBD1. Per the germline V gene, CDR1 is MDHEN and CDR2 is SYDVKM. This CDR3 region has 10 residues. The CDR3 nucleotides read TGTGGCGCAGGGGGCGCCAGAGCTTTCTTT. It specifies CGAGGARAFF.